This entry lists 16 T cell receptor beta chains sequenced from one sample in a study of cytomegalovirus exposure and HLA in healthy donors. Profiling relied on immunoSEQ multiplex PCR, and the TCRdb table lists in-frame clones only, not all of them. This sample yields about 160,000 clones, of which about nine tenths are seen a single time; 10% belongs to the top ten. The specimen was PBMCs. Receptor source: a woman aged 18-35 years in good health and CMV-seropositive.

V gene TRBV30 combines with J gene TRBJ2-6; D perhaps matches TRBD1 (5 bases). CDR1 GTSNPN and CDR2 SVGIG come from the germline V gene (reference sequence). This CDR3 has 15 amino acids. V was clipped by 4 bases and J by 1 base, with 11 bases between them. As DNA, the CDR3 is TGTGCCTGGACAGGGAAGGGTTCTGGGGCCAACGTCCTGACTTTC. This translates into CAWTGKGSGANVLTF.

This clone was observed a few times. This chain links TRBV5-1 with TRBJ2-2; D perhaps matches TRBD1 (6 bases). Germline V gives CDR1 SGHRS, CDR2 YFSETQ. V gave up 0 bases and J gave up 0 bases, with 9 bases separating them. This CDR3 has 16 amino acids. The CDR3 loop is CASSLAGTTNTGELFF. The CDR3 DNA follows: TGCGCCAGCAGCTTGGCCGGGACAACGAACACCGGGGAGCTGTTTTTT.

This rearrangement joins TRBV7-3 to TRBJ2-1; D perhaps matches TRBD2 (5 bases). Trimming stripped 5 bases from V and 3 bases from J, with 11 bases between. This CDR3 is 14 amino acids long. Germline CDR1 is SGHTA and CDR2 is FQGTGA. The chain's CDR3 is CASSPTRSYNEQFF. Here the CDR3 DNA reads TGTGCCAGCAGCCCAACTAGAAGCTACAATGAGCAGTTCTTC.

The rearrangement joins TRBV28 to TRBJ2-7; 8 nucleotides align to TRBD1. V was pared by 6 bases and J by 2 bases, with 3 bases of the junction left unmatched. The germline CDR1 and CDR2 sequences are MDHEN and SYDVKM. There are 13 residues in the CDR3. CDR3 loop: CASRETGAYEQYF. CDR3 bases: TGTGCCAGCAGGGAGACAGGGGCCTACGAGCAGTACTTC.

This CDR3 reads CASSSTGGHEQYF. The CDR3, as DNA: TGTGCCAGCAGCTCGACAGGGGGCCACGAGCAGTACTTC. V is TRBV7-3 and J is TRBJ2-7; TRBD1 matches at 10 bases. V shed 4 bases and J 5 bases; nucleotides not matched to a gene: 2. CDR1 SGHTA and CDR2 FQGTGA come from the germline V gene. CDR3 size: 13 residues.

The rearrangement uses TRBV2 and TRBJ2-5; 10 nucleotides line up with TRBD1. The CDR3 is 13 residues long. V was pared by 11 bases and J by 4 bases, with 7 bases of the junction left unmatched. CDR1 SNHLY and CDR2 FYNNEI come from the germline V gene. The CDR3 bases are TGTGCCGTGGGACAGGGGTCGCGAGAGACCCAGTACTTC. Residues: CAVGQGSRETQYF.

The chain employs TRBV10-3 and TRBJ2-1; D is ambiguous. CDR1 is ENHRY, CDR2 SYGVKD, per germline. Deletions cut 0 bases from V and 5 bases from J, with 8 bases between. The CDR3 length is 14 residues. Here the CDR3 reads CAISESPHDNEQFF. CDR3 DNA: TGTGCCATCAGTGAGTCCCCACACGACAATGAGCAGTTCTTC.

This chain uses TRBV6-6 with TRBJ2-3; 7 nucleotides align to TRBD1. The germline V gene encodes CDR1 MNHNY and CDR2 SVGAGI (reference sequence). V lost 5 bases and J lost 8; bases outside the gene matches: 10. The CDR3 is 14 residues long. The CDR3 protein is CASSVPGQYFTQYF. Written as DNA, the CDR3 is TGTGCCAGCAGTGTACCGGGACAGTACTTTACGCAGTATTTT.

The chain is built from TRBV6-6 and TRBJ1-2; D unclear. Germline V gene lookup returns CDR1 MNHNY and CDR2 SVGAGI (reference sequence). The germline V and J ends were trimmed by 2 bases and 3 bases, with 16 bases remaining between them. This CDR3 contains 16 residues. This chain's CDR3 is CASSYPRNNPYYGYTF. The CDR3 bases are TGTGCCAGCAGTTACCCCAGGAACAATCCTTACTATGGCTACACCTTC.

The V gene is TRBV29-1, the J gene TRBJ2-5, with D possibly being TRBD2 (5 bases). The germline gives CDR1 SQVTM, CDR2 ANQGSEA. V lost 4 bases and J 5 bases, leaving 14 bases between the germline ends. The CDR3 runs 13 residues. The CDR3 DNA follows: TGCAGCGTTGTAGGAGGCCTCCCGGAGACCCAGTACTTC. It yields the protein CSVVGGLPETQYF.

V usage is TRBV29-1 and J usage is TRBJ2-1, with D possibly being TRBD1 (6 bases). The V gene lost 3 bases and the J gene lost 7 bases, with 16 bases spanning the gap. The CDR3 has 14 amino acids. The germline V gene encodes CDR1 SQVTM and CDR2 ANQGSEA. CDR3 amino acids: CSVERLGAVNEQFF. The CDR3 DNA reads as TGCAGCGTTGAGAGATTGGGGGCCGTTAATGAGCAGTTCTTC.

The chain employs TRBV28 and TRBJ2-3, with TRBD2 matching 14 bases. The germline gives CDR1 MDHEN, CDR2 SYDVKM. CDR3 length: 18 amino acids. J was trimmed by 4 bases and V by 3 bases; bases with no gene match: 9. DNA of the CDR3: TGTGCCAGCAGTTTTCTAGGACTAGCGGGAGGAGGGGCAGATACGCAGTATTTT. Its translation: CASSFLGLAGGGADTQYF. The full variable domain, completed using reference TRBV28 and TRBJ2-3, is DVKVTQSSRYLVKRTGEKVFLECVQDMDHENMFWYRQDPGLGLRLIYFSYDVKMKEKGDIPEGYSVSREKKERFSLILESASTNQTSMYLCASSFLGLAGGGADTQYFGPGTRLTVL.

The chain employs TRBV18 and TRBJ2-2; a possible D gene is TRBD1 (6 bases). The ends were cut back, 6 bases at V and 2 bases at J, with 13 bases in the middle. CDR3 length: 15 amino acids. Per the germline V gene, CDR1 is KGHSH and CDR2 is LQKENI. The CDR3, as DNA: TGTGCCAGCTCCTCACAGGGCGTAAACACCGGGGAGCTGTTTTTT. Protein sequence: CASSSQGVNTGELFF.

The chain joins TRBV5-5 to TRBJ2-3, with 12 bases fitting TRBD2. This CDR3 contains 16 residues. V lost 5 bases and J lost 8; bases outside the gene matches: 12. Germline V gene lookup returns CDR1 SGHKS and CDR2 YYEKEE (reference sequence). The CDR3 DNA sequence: TGTGCCAGCAGTGCGGCGTCTAGCGGGAGGGCGGGTACGCAGTATTTT. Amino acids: CASSAASSGRAGTQYF.

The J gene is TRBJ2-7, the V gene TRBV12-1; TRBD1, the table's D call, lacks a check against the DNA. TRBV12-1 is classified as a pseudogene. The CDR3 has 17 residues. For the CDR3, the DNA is TGTGCCAGCAGCTTTGTACCCCCCGACAGCCGATCCTACGAGCAGTACTTC. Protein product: CASSFVPPDSRSYEQYF.

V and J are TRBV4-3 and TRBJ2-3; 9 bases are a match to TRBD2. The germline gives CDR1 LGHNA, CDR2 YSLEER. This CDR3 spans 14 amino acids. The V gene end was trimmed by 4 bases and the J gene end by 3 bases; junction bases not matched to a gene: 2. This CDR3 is CASSRLAGTDTQYF. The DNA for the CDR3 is TGCGCCAGCAGCCGCCTAGCGGGAACAGATACGCAGTATTTT.